The present T cell receptor beta chain was sequenced within a study of blood T cell repertoires in COVID-19. Whole-study context: The study drew acute and convalescent COVID-19 samples from the United States, Italy and Spain. T cells, B-cell-depleted T cells, or PBMCs provided the cDNA or gDNA that served as material.

This clone showed up just a few times. The CDR3 consists of 17 residues. Trimming cost V 4 bases and J 5 bases; bases outside gene matches: 10. The germline V gene has CDR1 SGHAT and CDR2 FQNNGV. Per the study methods: Reference gene primer amplification yielded estimated nucleated cell counts. Produced via immunoSEQ multiplex PCR; TCRdb's table is partial and in-frame only. V and J calls and clone size are given by that table; D and trimming were obtained from the DNA. In the table there are 110,000 or so clones, just over 85% of which are singletons. The clonotype was recovered from a human donor in a cohort sampled during active COVID-19. The material sequenced was peripheral blood. The chain has TRBV11-2 and TRBJ2-5, with TRBD2 matching 13 bases. The CDR3 spells CASSSRPRLAGGETQYF. The CDR3, as DNA: TGTGCCAGCAGCTCCAGGCCCCGACTAGCGGGAGGTGAGACCCAGTACTTC.